This is a list of T cell receptor beta chains from one sample in a study of blood T cells in healthy people across ages. TCRdb passed the 5' RACE reads through MiXCR, listing each CDR3 protein once. The sample holds roughly 800,000 distinct CDR3 sequences, over 45% seen once. Sequences were obtained from blood. These receptors originate from a man in his thirties or forties in good health. Both conserved end residues are trimmed from each CDR3. Each record gives: CDR3 length, V gene, CDR3 protein.

cdr3_length: 11
v_call: TRBV5-6
cdr3_aa: ASGVGRYNEQY

cdr3_length: 12
v_call: TRBV20-1
cdr3_aa: SAFPAGGRNEQY

cdr3_length: 15
v_call: TRBV6-2/TRBV6-3
cdr3_aa: ASSPTVRSGSVNEQF

cdr3_length: 13
v_call: TRBV25-1
cdr3_aa: ASSKNRGPYNEQF

cdr3_length: 13
v_call: TRBV29-1
cdr3_aa: SVGRLSSGANVLT

cdr3_length: 9
v_call: TRBV6-5
cdr3_aa: ASYSVYEQY

cdr3_length: 14
v_call: TRBV20-1
cdr3_aa: SARGTLLRGIYEQY

cdr3_length: 12
v_call: TRBV5-5
cdr3_aa: ASSLDGFDYGYT

cdr3_length: 17
v_call: TRBV7-2
cdr3_aa: ASSSEGTGGLRSLNEQF

cdr3_length: 14
v_call: TRBV7-2
cdr3_aa: ASSLGAGTPSYEQY

cdr3_length: 11
v_call: TRBV7-2
cdr3_aa: ATTSGRGNEQF

cdr3_length: 14
v_call: TRBV20-1
cdr3_aa: SASGLAGAGANVLT

cdr3_length: 10
v_call: TRBV29-1
cdr3_aa: SVVQGGHGYT

cdr3_length: 17
v_call: TRBV15
cdr3_aa: ATSRDLFKGAATNEKLF

cdr3_length: 11
v_call: TRBV5-1
cdr3_aa: ASREGGGETQY

cdr3_length: 13
v_call: TRBV20-1
cdr3_aa: SASLNRGYKNIQY

cdr3_length: 14
v_call: TRBV15
cdr3_aa: ATSKGRSSYNSPLH

cdr3_length: 10
v_call: TRBV20-1
cdr3_aa: SAERGLETQY

cdr3_length: 13
v_call: TRBV10-3
cdr3_aa: AINLDRVGVNEQF

cdr3_length: 14
v_call: TRBV20-1
cdr3_aa: SARVGVAGGLGEQF

cdr3_length: 11
v_call: TRBV4-3
cdr3_aa: ASSFRRYNEQF

cdr3_length: 15
v_call: TRBV6-2/TRBV6-3
cdr3_aa: ASSYSSRGGLNTEAF

cdr3_length: 9
v_call: TRBV27
cdr3_aa: ASSSRSEQY

cdr3_length: 14
v_call: TRBV4-2
cdr3_aa: ASSQDAGLKGETQY

cdr3_length: 12
v_call: TRBV20-1
cdr3_aa: SARAGQYHYGYT

cdr3_length: 14
v_call: TRBV6-6
cdr3_aa: ASSWGDGGPKHIQY

cdr3_length: 14
v_call: TRBV5-6
cdr3_aa: ASSFGRDWDLYGYT

cdr3_length: 13
v_call: TRBV7-9
cdr3_aa: ASSKTQSLTYEQY

cdr3_length: 15
v_call: TRBV5-5
cdr3_aa: ARRAGGMEQNTGELF

cdr3_length: 14
v_call: TRBV12-3/TRBV12-4
cdr3_aa: ASSIIAGGATDTQY

cdr3_length: 13
v_call: TRBV5-8
cdr3_aa: ASRFTGFGANVLT

cdr3_length: 11
v_call: TRBV15
cdr3_aa: ATSTLGVYEQY

cdr3_length: 12
v_call: TRBV7-2
cdr3_aa: ASSSRQATDTQY

cdr3_length: 14
v_call: TRBV28
cdr3_aa: ASSLSDLPYTDTQY

cdr3_length: 12
v_call: TRBV5-1
cdr3_aa: ASSELTGNYEQY

cdr3_length: 12
v_call: TRBV2
cdr3_aa: ASSVDRNVYGYT

cdr3_length: 12
v_call: TRBV5-1
cdr3_aa: ASSSAAGRNEQF

cdr3_length: 14
v_call: TRBV21-1
cdr3_aa: ASTPSGGPKDNEQF

cdr3_length: 16
v_call: TRBV10-3
cdr3_aa: AISESGTSGGAENEQF

cdr3_length: 13
v_call: TRBV20-1
cdr3_aa: CAKDASPAKNIQY

cdr3_length: 12
v_call: TRBV12-3/TRBV12-4
cdr3_aa: ACSLVGLLNGYT